The 18 T cell receptor beta chains given below trace back to one sample, sequenced in a study of blood T cell repertoires in COVID-19. Sequenced by immunoSEQ multiplex PCR; TCRdb stores in-frame clones only, minus some. Seen here are roughly 170,000 clones, roughly 85% observed once, and the top ten hold nearly 4.5%. The sequenced sample consisted of PBMCs or T cells enriched from blood (not recorded which). The receptors here all came from a woman between 45 and 60 years old who had recovered from COVID-19.

This clone was observed a few times. The gene calls are TRBV12-3 or TRBV12-4 and TRBJ1-2; TRBD1 is a possible D gene (5 bases). The ends were cut back, 2 bases at V and 7 bases at J, with 8 bases in the middle. The CDR3 sequence is 12 residues long. CDR3 sequence: CASSLSQGGYTF. DNA of the CDR3: TGTGCCAGCAGTTTAAGTCAGGGTGGCTACACCTTC.

This chain joins TRBV21-1 and TRBJ1-1. TRBV21-1 is annotated as a pseudogene. The CDR3 consists of 14 residues. The chain's CDR3 is CASSKAGGVGEAFF. The CDR3 DNA reads TGTGCCAGCAGCAAAGCAGGAGGGGTCGGTGAAGCTTTCTTT.

The chain carries TRBV5-1 and TRBJ2-5; 7 bases fit TRBD1. The germline gives CDR1 SGHRS, CDR2 YFSETQ. The junction had 10 bases not matched to a gene; V was cut back by 3 bases and J by 5 bases. The CDR3 is made up of 15 amino acids. The CDR3 coding sequence is TGCGCCAGCAGCTCCGGGACAGCACAGGCGGAGACCCAGTACTTC. Translation gives CASSSGTAQAETQYF. Looking up the rest from reference TRBV5-1 and TRBJ2-5 gives the full variable domain: KAGVTQTPRYLIKTRGQQVTLSCSPISGHRSVSWYQQTPGQGLQFLFEYFSETQRNKGNFPGRFSGRQFSNSRSEMNVSTLELGDSALYLCASSSGTAQAETQYFGPGTRLLVL.

This chain links TRBV30 with TRBJ2-7, with TRBD1 identical over 9 bases. The CDR3 totals 13 residues. V lost 2 bases, J lost 5 bases, and 4 bases stayed unmatched. Germline V gives CDR1 GTSNPN, CDR2 SVGIG (reference sequence). CDR3 sequence: CAWSPGTGNEQYV. The CDR3 coding sequence is TGTGCCTGGAGTCCCGGGACAGGGAACGAGCAGTACGTC.

The rearrangement joins TRBV11-3 to TRBJ1-1, with unresolved D. Trimming left V 3 bases short and J 1 base short, with 9 bases between. In germline, CDR1 is SGHNT, CDR2 YENEEA. The CDR3 totals 14 residues. CDR3 protein: CASSFSQTNTEAFF. CDR3 bases: TGTGCCAGCAGCTTTAGCCAGACGAACACTGAAGCTTTCTTT.

This clone was detected only a few times. The chain carries TRBV7-8 and TRBJ2-3; TRBD2 is a possible D gene (7 bases). CDR3 length: 15 amino acids. The V end was cut by 5 bases, the J end by 4 bases, with 16 bases between. The germline V gene has CDR1 SGHVS and CDR2 FQNEAQ. This CDR3 is CASSRGWGGADTQYF. The CDR3 region has the DNA TGTGCCAGCAGCAGAGGTTGGGGGGGCGCAGATACGCAGTATTTT. Combining the CDR3 with reference TRBV7-8 and TRBJ2-3 gives the whole variable domain GAGVSQSPRYKVAKRGQDVALRCDPISGHVSLFWYQQALGQGPEFLTYFQNEAQLDKSGLPSDRFFAERPEGSVSTLKIQRTQQEDSAVYLCASSRGWGGADTQYFGPGTRLTVL.

The rearrangement uses TRBV2 and TRBJ2-6; D call uncertain. Trimming shortened V by 4 bases and J by 0 bases, and 10 bases separated the two germline ends. The CDR3 is 16 residues long. Germline lookup yields CDR1 SNHLY and CDR2 FYNNEI. The DNA of the CDR3 is TGTGCCAGCAGTGCAGGATTCAGCTCTGGGGCCAACGTCCTGACTTTC. It is translated as CASSAGFSSGANVLTF.

This chain joins TRBV4-1 and TRBJ2-1, with D unresolved. Germline-derived CDR1 and CDR2 are MGHRA and YSYEKL. V was cut by 8 bases and J by 2 bases, with 19 bases left in between. This CDR3 is 16 amino acids long. The CDR3 loop is CASVISAASPYNEQFF. The CDR3 DNA follows: TGCGCCAGCGTAATCAGCGCGGCTTCTCCCTACAATGAGCAGTTCTTC.

This clone came up once. The chain recombines TRBV27 with TRBJ2-1; 10 nucleotides line up with TRBD1. Germline V CDR1 and CDR2: MNHEY, SMNVEV (reference sequence). The CDR3 extends over 15 amino acids. Germline trimming cut 2 bases from V and 8 bases from J; bases unmatched to any gene: 6. CDR3 sequence: CASSLETGGFDEQFF. The CDR3 DNA reads TGTGCCAGCAGTTTAGAGACAGGGGGCTTCGATGAGCAGTTCTTC.

The chain couples TRBV13 to TRBJ2-1; D might be TRBD2 (7 bases). This CDR3 contains 13 residues. V lost 4 bases to trimming and J lost 14 bases, with 18 bases between them. CDR1 and CDR2 from the germline V gene are PRHDT and FYEKMQ (reference sequence). The CDR3 DNA reads TGTGCCAGCAGCTCCTTTGAGGGGGGGACGGAGTTCTTC. It specifies CASSSFEGGTEFF.

The chain links TRBV6-1 to TRBJ1-6, with D possibly being TRBD1 (5 bases). Germline V gene lookup returns CDR1 MNHNS and CDR2 SASEGT. CDR3 length equals 16 residues. With 1 base removed from V and 6 bases from J, the gap between germline ends came to 13 bases. CDR3 protein: CASSEDGALFNSPLHF. The CDR3 DNA reads as TGTGCCAGCAGTGAAGATGGGGCTCTCTTTAATTCACCCCTCCACTTT.

The chain has TRBV28 and TRBJ1-2; D remains ambiguous. Per the germline V gene, CDR1 is MDHEN and CDR2 is SYDVKM. Trimming removed 3 bases from V and 3 bases from J, with 8 bases in between. This CDR3 spans 13 amino acids. The CDR3 spells CASSFSRHYGYTF. CDR3 DNA sequence: TGTGCCAGCAGTTTTAGTCGCCACTATGGCTACACCTTC.

The chain joins TRBV6-5 to TRBJ1-1, with D tentatively TRBD1 (6 bases). Trimming took off 2 bases at V and 1 base at J, with 8 bases between the two ends. Looked up from germline, CDR1 is MNHEY and CDR2 is SVGAGI. The CDR3 is 14 residues long. The chain's CDR3 is CASSYGTPNTEAFF. The CDR3 DNA follows: TGTGCCAGCAGTTACGGGACACCGAACACTGAAGCTTTCTTT.

The chain employs TRBV19 and TRBJ2-1; 8 bases agree with TRBD2. CDR3 length: 15 residues. Trimming at V came to 1 base and at J to 7 bases, leaving 6 bases not matched to a gene. CDR1 and CDR2 from the germline V gene are LNHDA and SQIVND (reference sequence). Here the CDR3 reads CASSIAGGLGNEQFF. For the CDR3, the DNA is TGTGCCAGTAGTATAGCGGGAGGGTTGGGTAATGAGCAGTTCTTC.

This rearrangement joins TRBV11-3 to TRBJ2-7; D is perhaps TRBD2 (5 bases). The CDR3 is 15 amino acids. Germline CDR1 SGHNT, CDR2 YENEEA. Trimming pared 3 bases from V and 6 bases from J, leaving 18 bases between. CDR3 DNA sequence: TGTGCCAGCAGCTTTTTTGGTGGGGAGTTGGGCGAGCAGTACGTC. It encodes CASSFFGGELGEQYV.

The DNA of the CDR3 is TGTGCCAGCAGCTTAAGGACAGGGTTCTCTGGAAACACCATATATTTT. It specifies CASSLRTGFSGNTIYF. V is TRBV7-2 and J is TRBJ1-3; 8 bases are a match to TRBD1. V was pared by 2 bases and J by 0 bases, with 3 bases of the junction left unmatched. Per germline, CDR1 SGHTA and CDR2 FQGNSA. CDR3 length: 16 residues.

The J gene is TRBJ1-2, the V gene TRBV25-1; D perhaps matches TRBD1 (6 bases). Germline V CDR1 and CDR2: MGHDK, SYGVNS. CDR3 length: 13 amino acids. Trimming left V 7 bases short and J 10 bases short, with 19 bases between. The CDR3 nucleotides are TGTGCCAGCACTAACAGGGCCTTTGGTGACTACACCTTC. It encodes CASTNRAFGDYTF.

J is TRBJ2-7 and V is TRBV28; 7 positions agree with TRBD1. The germline gives CDR1 MDHEN, CDR2 SYDVKM. Germline trimming cut 7 bases from V and 4 bases from J; bases unmatched to any gene: 7. The CDR3 is made up of 13 amino acids. The CDR3 loop reads CASTSQGDYEQYV. The CDR3 coding sequence is TGTGCCAGCACCTCGCAGGGGGATTACGAGCAGTACGTC.